What follows describes a single TCR beta chain. Its antigen is unknown. This specimen comes from a study of T cell responses to AZD1222 COVID-19 vaccine. Study findings and constraints: When two AZD1222 doses had been given, Spike-specific TCR breadth and depth rose. Clonal diversity may have been underestimated, and the donors were mostly white British, with more females than males.

V was trimmed by 8 bases and J by 4 bases, leaving 17 bases between them. Germline CDR1 is SEHNR and CDR2 is FQNEAQ (reference sequence). This CDR3 region has 14 residues. Only in-frame clones appear in the TCRdb table, and some are missing; sequencing was by immunoSEQ multiplex PCR. The sample contains about 120,000 clones, 87% of which appear only once. Sequencing used peripheral blood, obtained 28 days after the second AZD1222 dose. The chain carries TRBV7-9 and TRBJ1-1; D is possibly TRBD1 (6 bases). This sequence originates from an adult who received the AZD1222 COVID-19 vaccine. The CDR3 loop is CASQEGRGGTEAFF. DNA of the CDR3: TGTGCCAGCCAGGAGGGTCGAGGGGGCACTGAAGCTTTCTTT. The full variable domain, its missing parts supplied by reference TRBV7-9 and TRBJ1-1, is DTGVSQNPRHKITKRGQNVTFRCDPISEHNRLYWYRQTLGQGPEFLTYFQNEAQLEKSRLLSDRFSAERPKGSFSTLEIQRTEQGDSAMYLCASQEGRGGTEAFFGQGTRLTVV.